The 24 T cell receptor beta chains below all came from one sample that was sequenced in a study of Graves' ophthalmopathy and Graves' hyperthyroidism. Using RNA transcripts, the TCR beta CDR3 regions were amplified. HTBI-primed first-round RT-PCR preceded second-round multiplex PCR. TCRdb analysed the multiplex PCR reads with MiXCR anew, one entry per CDR3 protein. The data show almost 400,000 distinct CDR3 sequences, with around 18% seen just once and roughly 1.6% held by the top ten. Sequencing was carried out using peripheral blood. The source of these receptors is a woman under 30 with Graves' ophthalmopathy.

The chain is built from TRBV28 and TRBJ2-7, with 10 bases fitting TRBD2. The CDR3 totals 15 residues. The V segment lost 6 bases and the J segment 2 bases; nucleotides outside the gene matches: 7. Germline CDR1 is MDHEN and CDR2 is SYDVKM. The CDR3 sequence is CASSESGRAPYEQYF. CDR3 bases: TGTGCCAGCAGCGAAAGCGGGAGGGCCCCCTACGAGCAGTACTTC.

This clonotype was recorded many times. This CDR3 is CASSVTGDFQETQYF. As DNA, the CDR3 is TGTGCCAGCAGCGTTACAGGGGATTTCCAAGAGACCCAGTACTTC. The V and J genes are TRBV9 and TRBJ2-5; the match to TRBD1 covers 7 bases. The CDR3 loop spans 15 amino acids. V was clipped by 2 bases and J by 1 base; unmatched bases: 5. Germline-derived CDR1 and CDR2 are SGDLS and YYNGEE.

This clonotype was found many times. The chain is built from TRBV6-5 and TRBJ2-5; unclear D gene. The V and J ends lost 2 bases and 5 bases respectively, with 15 bases between them. The length of the CDR3 is 15 residues. Germline V gives CDR1 MNHEY, CDR2 SVGAGI. CDR3 region: CASSYSWDSLETQYF. For the CDR3, the DNA is TGTGCCAGCAGTTACAGCTGGGATTCGCTGGAGACCCAGTACTTC.

This clonotype was observed at least ten times. V usage is TRBV20-1 and J usage is TRBJ2-5; 8 nucleotides agree with TRBD2. The CDR3 sequence is 16 residues long. V lost 4 bases to trimming and J lost 4 bases; unmatched junction nucleotides: 14. CDR1 is DFQATT and CDR2 is SNEGSKA in the germline V gene (reference sequence). The chain's CDR3 is CSAIGAGTRFIETQYF. DNA for the CDR3: TGCAGTGCTATAGGGGCGGGGACTAGATTCATAGAGACCCAGTACTTC.

This clonotype has a count of ten or more. At one end the junction does not follow the germline gene, possibly because of a read error. V and J are TRBV15 and TRBJ1-2; 7 bases map to TRBD1. This CDR3 spans 16 amino acids. The germline V gene has CDR1 LNHNV and CDR2 YYDKDF (reference sequence). In DNA form, the CDR3 reads TGTGCCACCAGCAGAGACAACAGGGGTTGGGTCGATGGCTGCACCTTC. Translated, it gives CATSRDNRGWVDGCTF.

The chain is built from TRBV29-1 and TRBJ2-5, with D hard to call. The CDR3 covers 11 residues. Germline-derived CDR1 and CDR2 are SQVTM and ANQGSEA. Deletions cut 6 bases from V and 2 bases from J, with 7 bases between. In DNA, the CDR3 is TGCAGCGTCAGAAGACAAGAGACCCAGTACTTC. It encodes CSVRRQETQYF.

This clonotype came up many times. The genes are TRBV5-1 and TRBJ1-3, with TRBD1 matching over 9 bases. CDR3 size: 15 residues. The V gene's germline CDR1 is SGHRS and CDR2 YFSETQ. V dropped 4 bases and J dropped 2; count of bases not matched to a gene: 4. The CDR3 sequence is CASSRDRDTGNTIYF. The CDR3 nucleotides are TGCGCCAGCAGCCGGGACAGGGATACTGGAAACACCATATATTTT.

This clonotype was seen repeatedly, ten times or more. This chain joins TRBV10-3 and TRBJ1-2, with D possibly matching TRBD1 (6 bases). The germline V and J ends were trimmed by 8 bases and 8 bases, with 24 bases remaining between them. From germline, CDR1 is ENHRY and CDR2 SYGVKD. The CDR3 sequence is 15 residues long. CDR3 residues: CAIGDTTGFSQGYTF. As DNA, the CDR3 is TGTGCCATCGGCGATACGACAGGATTCTCCCAGGGCTACACCTTC.

This clonotype was counted ten times or more. This chain links TRBV12-3 or TRBV12-4 with TRBJ2-2; D gene ambiguous. CDR3 length: 15 amino acids. Trimming removed 5 bases from V and 6 bases from J, with 16 bases in between. The CDR3 region is CASSNGAKPPGELFF. CDR3 sequence (DNA): TGTGCCAGCAGTAATGGAGCAAAACCGCCCGGGGAGCTGTTTTTT.

The count of this clonotype is one. V gene TRBV27 combines with J gene TRBJ1-2, with TRBD1 as a possible D gene (5 bases). With 8 bases removed from V and 4 bases from J, the gap between germline ends came to 8 bases. This CDR3 is built from 11 residues. CDR1 and CDR2 from the germline V gene are MNHEY and SMNVEV (reference sequence). CDR3 nucleotide sequence: TGTGCCAGCCGGGGCCTCTATGGCTACACCTTC. Translation gives CASRGLYGYTF.

The chain carries TRBV12-3 or TRBV12-4 and TRBJ2-5; TRBD1 is a possible D gene (5 bases). CDR3 length equals 15 residues. V lost 0 bases to trimming and J lost 0 bases, with 8 bases between them. In DNA, the CDR3 is TGTGCCAGCAGTTTAGCGCAGGGAAACCAAGAGACCCAGTACTTC. It encodes CASSLAQGNQETQYF.

This clonotype was seen ten or more times. The CDR3 bases are TGTGCCAGCACCGAAGACACTGAAGCTTTCTTT. Translated: CASTEDTEAFF. The chain couples TRBV27 to TRBJ1-1; D not resolved. Germline loops: CDR1 MNHEY, CDR2 SMNVEV (reference sequence). This CDR3 spans 11 amino acids. Trimming pared 7 bases from V and 3 bases from J, leaving 6 bases between.

This CDR3 is CASSFGSGVLVNQPQHF. DNA for the CDR3: TGTGCCAGCAGTTTCGGCTCGGGGGTTTTGGTCAATCAGCCCCAGCATTTT. The J gene is TRBJ1-5, the V gene TRBV28, with a tentative D call TRBD1 (5 bases). CDR1 is MDHEN, CDR2 SYDVKM, per germline. V gave up 3 bases and J gave up 3 bases, with 18 bases separating them. CDR3 size: 17 residues. The entire variable domain, with the rest obtained from reference TRBV28 and TRBJ1-5, is as follows: DVKVTQSSRYLVKRTGEKVFLECVQDMDHENMFWYRQDPGLGLRLIYFSYDVKMKEKGDIPEGYSVSREKKERFSLILESASTNQTSMYLCASSFGSGVLVNQPQHFGDGTRLSIL.

The count of this clonotype is one. The CDR3 coding sequence is TGCAGTGCTCCATTGAGGCACGGGACAGCCGGGGACTATGGCTACACCTTC. Translation: CSAPLRHGTAGDYGYTF. This chain uses TRBV20-1 with TRBJ1-2; 7 positions agree with TRBD1. V trimming: 5 bases; J trimming: 3 bases; junction bases outside the gene matches: 18. In germline, CDR1 is DFQATT, CDR2 SNEGSKA (reference sequence). There are 17 residues in the CDR3.

The DNA for the CDR3 is TGTGCCACCAGTGATTTGGTGGCAGGGGAGACCCAGTACTTC. Amino acid sequence: CATSDLVAGETQYF. J is TRBJ2-5 and V is TRBV24-1; D may be TRBD1 (5 bases). With 0 bases removed from V and 5 bases from J, the gap between germline ends came to 9 bases. Per the germline V gene, CDR1 is KGHDR and CDR2 is SFDVKD. This CDR3 comprises 14 residues.

In this sample, this clonotype turned up many times. CDR3 nucleotide sequence: TGTGCCAGCACAATGGTCGCAGAGTACTATGGCTACACCTTC. Its protein product is CASTMVAEYYGYTF. The V and J genes are TRBV28 and TRBJ1-2; D unclear. Between the trimmed V and J ends, which lost 7 bases and 3 bases, there was a span of 15 bases. Germline V CDR1 and CDR2: MDHEN, SYDVKM. CDR3 length: 14 amino acids.

The chain has TRBV5-1 and TRBJ2-7; the D gene is possibly TRBD2 (7 bases). The CDR3 covers 14 residues. V lost 0 bases, J lost 3 bases, and 10 bases lay in between. Germline values: CDR1 SGHRS, CDR2 YFSETQ. Here the CDR3 reads CASSLGGGRYEQYF. Written as DNA, the CDR3 is TGCGCCAGCAGCTTGGGGGGGGGGCGCTACGAGCAGTACTTC.

This clonotype has at least ten counts. The chain has TRBV7-9 and TRBJ2-5; 7 nucleotides line up with TRBD2. The CDR3 covers 16 residues. CDR1 and CDR2 from the germline V gene are SEHNR and FQNEAQ (reference sequence). The ends lost 5 bases at V and 2 bases at J; junction bases unmatched: 11. The CDR3, as DNA: TGTGCCAGCAGCCCCGGTTGGCGGGGGTTTCAAGAGACCCAGTACTTC. Its translation: CASSPGWRGFQETQYF.

Many counts were recorded for this clonotype. The rearrangement joins TRBV7-9 to TRBJ2-7; the match to TRBD1 covers 9 bases. Germline-derived CDR1 and CDR2 are SEHNR and FQNEAQ (reference sequence). J was trimmed by 2 bases and V by 6 bases; bases with no gene match: 14. The CDR3 runs to 17 residues. This CDR3 is CASSLGQGSSNPYEQYF. In DNA, the CDR3 is TGTGCCAGCAGTCTGGGACAGGGATCCTCTAACCCCTACGAGCAGTACTTC.

The chain joins TRBV6-2 or TRBV6-3 to TRBJ2-2; the D gene is possibly TRBD2 (6 bases). V dropped 5 bases and J dropped 7 bases, with 14 bases sitting between them. This CDR3 spans 14 amino acids. The germline V gene has CDR1 MNHEY and CDR2 SVGEGT. The CDR3 region is CASSNGLFYGELFF. The CDR3 DNA reads TGTGCCAGCAGTAACGGACTATTTTACGGGGAGCTGTTTTTT.

This clonotype was counted at least ten times. The rearrangement links TRBV29-1 to TRBJ2-7, with 7 bases fitting TRBD1. The J segment lost 7 bases and the V segment lost 3 bases, leaving 3 bases of the junction unmatched. Germline V lookup: CDR1 SQVTM, CDR2 ANQGSEA. This CDR3 is built from 11 residues. The CDR3 coding sequence is TGCAGCGTTGATAGGGGGCAGGAGCAGTACTTC. It specifies CSVDRGQEQYF.

This clonotype was recorded many times. Since no conserved phenylalanine or tryptophan closes the CDR3, a read error is the likely cause. Here the CDR3 DNA reads TGTGCCAGCAGTCCCGTTGGGGTGTATAGCAATCAGCCCCAGCATCTT. It encodes CASSPVGVYSNQPQHL. The V and J genes are TRBV6-2 or TRBV6-3 and TRBJ1-5; D is uncertain. Trimming took 5 bases from V and 0 from J, leaving 14 bases between them. CDR3 length equals 16 residues. Germline CDR1 and CDR2: MNHEY and SVGEGT.

The chain has TRBV28 and TRBJ1-1, with 7 nucleotides matching TRBD1. The CDR3 is made up of 15 amino acids. The germline V gene has CDR1 MDHEN and CDR2 SYDVKM. J was trimmed by 8 bases and V by 6 bases; bases with no gene match: 15. CDR3 amino acids: CASRPNRGWGNEAFF. CDR3 in DNA: TGTGCCAGCAGGCCCAACAGGGGCTGGGGGAACGAAGCTTTCTTT.

This clonotype was observed many times. The chain carries TRBV29-1 and TRBJ1-2, with 9 bases lining up with TRBD1. Germline CDR1 reads SQVTM; CDR2 reads ANQGSEA. This CDR3 has 13 amino acids. The trim removed 6 bases at V and 5 bases at J, leaving 7 bases unmatched. The CDR3 protein is CSVVDRGRYGYTF. The CDR3 nucleotides read TGCAGCGTCGTGGACAGGGGTCGGTATGGCTACACCTTC.